Shown below are 20 T cell receptor beta chains from a single sample sequenced in a study of blood T cell repertoires in COVID-19. Using immunoSEQ multiplex PCR, the repertoire was profiled, and TCRdb retains in-frame clones only, with some absent. The repertoire holds more than 350,000 clones, around 90% seen once, with under 4% in the top ten. The sequencing input was peripheral blood. The source is a woman aged 25-40 years with COVID-19, enrolled during active disease.

The chain uses TRBV4-3 and TRBJ1-2; perhaps TRBD1 as D (6 bases). Trimming removed 4 bases from V and 6 bases from J, with 9 bases in between. The length of the CDR3 is 12 residues. Germline assignment: CDR1 LGHNA and CDR2 YSLEER. The CDR3 sequence: CASSRNRDGYTF. DNA of the CDR3: TGCGCCAGCAGCCGTAACAGGGATGGCTACACCTTC.

V and J are TRBV6-5 and TRBJ1-3; D remains ambiguous. This CDR3 comprises 14 residues. Trimming took off 5 bases at V and 3 bases at J, with 11 bases between the two ends. The germline gives CDR1 MNHEY, CDR2 SVGAGI. This CDR3 is CASSKTAFGNTIYF. The CDR3 nucleotides read TGTGCCAGCAGTAAAACAGCTTTTGGAAACACCATATATTTT.

This chain links TRBV11-2 with TRBJ1-1; D not certain. This CDR3 spans 12 amino acids. The V and J ends lost 1 base and 7 bases respectively, with 7 bases between them. Germline-derived CDR1 and CDR2 are SGHAT and FQNNGV. This CDR3 is CASSLGAGEAFF. CDR3 nucleotides: TGTGCCAGCAGCTTAGGTGCAGGTGAAGCTTTCTTT. Using reference TRBV11-2 and TRBJ1-1 for the parts outside the CDR3, the full variable domain is EAGVAQSPRYKIIEKRQSVAFWCNPISGHATLYWYQQILGQGPKLLIQFQNNGVVDDSQLPKDRFSAERLKGVDSTLKIQPAKLEDSAVYLCASSLGAGEAFFGQGTRLTVV.

The CDR3 DNA reads as TGTGCCAGCGCCTTACAGGGTTCCCACGAGCAGTACGTC. It yields the protein CASALQGSHEQYV. J is TRBJ2-7 and V is TRBV7-9, with a possible D match to TRBD1 (6 bases). Germline CDR1 reads SEHNR; CDR2 reads FQNEAQ (reference sequence). The CDR3 length is 13 residues. Trimming took 8 bases from V and 5 from J, leaving 16 bases between them.

The CDR3 coding sequence is TGTGCCACCAGTGAGACTAGCGGGAGAATATCCTACAATGAGCAGTTCTTC. Amino acids: CATSETSGRISYNEQFF. The rearrangement links TRBV24-1 to TRBJ2-1, with TRBD2 matching 12 bases. CDR3 length: 17 residues. With 4 bases clipped from V and 1 base from J, the junction kept 4 bases outside the gene matches. CDR1 and CDR2 from the germline V gene are KGHDR and SFDVKD.

This chain joins TRBV6-4 and TRBJ2-1; 13 bases are a match to TRBD2. The CDR3 length is 16 residues. Germline CDR1 and CDR2: MRHNA and SNTAGT. V lost 6 bases to trimming and J lost 6 bases; unmatched junction nucleotides: 8. DNA of the CDR3: TGTGCCAGCAGCGAAACCGGGACTAGCGGGGTCAATGAGCAGTTCTTC. This sequence encodes CASSETGTSGVNEQFF.

The rearrangement uses TRBV27 and TRBJ2-3; 8 bases align to TRBD2. The CDR3 covers 14 residues. Germline V gives CDR1 MNHEY, CDR2 SMNVEV (reference sequence). V dropped 10 bases and J dropped 0; count of bases not matched to a gene: 6. This CDR3 is CATTSGPSTDTQYF. Here the CDR3 DNA reads TGTGCCACCACTAGCGGTCCTAGCACAGATACGCAGTATTTT.

The chain joins TRBV10-2 to TRBJ1-3; D ambiguous. This CDR3 contains 14 residues. V gave up 5 bases and J gave up 0 bases, with 8 bases separating them. Germline V gene sequence: CDR1 WSHSY, CDR2 SAAADI. CDR3 amino acids: CASSSTSSGNTIYF. The CDR3 bases are TGCGCCAGCAGTTCCACGAGCTCTGGAAACACCATATATTTT.

The genes are TRBV11-2 and TRBJ2-7; D not resolved. Trimming removed 8 bases from V and 1 base from J, with 9 bases in between. Germline V gene data show CDR1 as SGHAT and CDR2 as FQNNGV. This CDR3 is 12 amino acids long. In DNA form, the CDR3 reads TGTGCCAGCTCCTTAAATTCCTACGAGCAGTACGTC. Translating gives CASSLNSYEQYV.

This chain joins TRBV7-2 and TRBJ2-4; 8 nucleotides align to TRBD1. The CDR3 runs to 16 residues. The junction had 9 bases not matched to a gene; V was cut back by 5 bases and J by 3 bases. The V gene's germline CDR1 is SGHTA and CDR2 FQGNSA. The CDR3 sequence: CASSPRTGRNKNIQYF. The CDR3 DNA reads TGTGCCAGCAGCCCGAGGACAGGGAGGAACAAAAACATTCAGTACTTC.

The chain uses TRBV28 and TRBJ1-1; 7 bases line up with TRBD1. This CDR3 comprises 13 residues. The junction had 6 bases not matched to a gene; V was cut back by 6 bases and J by 5 bases. Germline CDR1 MDHEN, CDR2 SYDVKM. The CDR3 DNA reads as TGTGCCAGCAGGAGACAGGGTATAACTGAAGCTTTCTTT. This sequence encodes CASRRQGITEAFF.

The CDR3 DNA is TGTGCCAGCAGACGGGCTAGCGGGGTCTCCGGGGAGCTGTTTTTT. Amino acid sequence: CASRRASGVSGELFF. The rearrangement joins TRBV7-6 to TRBJ2-2, with 9 bases identical to TRBD2. Germline CDR1 and CDR2: SGHVS and FNYEAQ. With 6 bases clipped from V and 6 bases from J, the junction kept 8 bases outside the gene matches. The CDR3 contains 15 residues.

V is TRBV5-4 and J is TRBJ2-1; perhaps TRBD1 as D (6 bases). V lost 2 bases and J 3 bases, leaving 15 bases between the germline ends. CDR1 SGHNT and CDR2 YYREEE come from the germline V gene (reference sequence). The length of the CDR3 is 16 residues. CDR3: CASSLNRVLYYNEQFF. In DNA form, the CDR3 reads TGTGCCAGCAGCTTAAACAGGGTTCTTTACTACAATGAGCAGTTCTTC.

This chain joins TRBV3-1 (or the pseudogene TRBV3-2) and TRBJ1-4, with D perhaps matching TRBD1 (6 bases). Germline values: CDR1 LGHDT, CDR2 YNNKEL (reference sequence). V lost 3 bases, J lost 5 bases, and 10 bases lay in between. CDR3 length: 14 residues. This CDR3 reads CASSQGGGNEKLFF. CDR3 DNA: TGTGCCAGCAGCCAGGGAGGGGGAAATGAAAAACTGTTTTTT.

The V gene is TRBV7-9, the J gene TRBJ1-3; 12 nucleotides match TRBD1. CDR1 is SEHNR and CDR2 is FQNEAQ in the germline V gene (reference sequence). The V segment lost 5 bases and the J segment 0 bases; nucleotides outside the gene matches: 2. This CDR3 region has 16 residues. The CDR3 region is CASSRDRGHSGNTIYF. The CDR3 DNA follows: TGTGCCAGCAGCCGGGACAGGGGGCACTCTGGAAACACCATATATTTT. The full variable domain, completed using reference TRBV7-9 and TRBJ1-3, is DTGVSQNPRHKITKRGQNVTFRCDPISEHNRLYWYRQTLGQGPEFLTYFQNEAQLEKSRLLSDRFSAERPKGSFSTLEIQRTEQGDSAMYLCASSRDRGHSGNTIYFGEGSWLTVV.

The V gene is TRBV7-2, the J gene TRBJ2-1; TRBD2 matches at 10 bases. The trim removed 5 bases at V and 7 bases at J, leaving 8 bases unmatched. The length of the CDR3 is 15 residues. Germline CDR1 is SGHTA and CDR2 is FQGNSA. The CDR3 region has the DNA TGTGCCAGCAGCCGCCTAGCGGGAGACGGAAATGAGCAGTTCTTC. Translation: CASSRLAGDGNEQFF.

This chain connects TRBV6-6 to TRBJ2-2, with a weak D call TRBD1 (5 bases). The CDR3 sequence is 15 residues long. CDR1 MNHNY and CDR2 SVGAGI come from the germline V gene (reference sequence). V dropped 6 bases and J dropped 0 bases, with 11 bases sitting between them. CDR3 sequence: CASRHRNPNTGELFF. For the CDR3, the DNA is TGTGCCAGCAGACACAGGAACCCGAACACCGGGGAGCTGTTTTTT.

The chain joins TRBV6-6 to TRBJ2-7; 7 bases are a match to TRBD1. The germline V gene encodes CDR1 MNHNY and CDR2 SVGAGI (reference sequence). The V segment lost 6 bases and the J segment 3 bases; nucleotides outside the gene matches: 2. The CDR3 has 12 amino acids. The CDR3 nucleotides are TGTGCCAGCAGCCGGGACAGCTACGAGCAGTACGTC. Residues: CASSRDSYEQYV.

The chain links TRBV3-1 (or the pseudogene TRBV3-2) to TRBJ2-1; D is unresolved. The CDR3 has 14 amino acids. The germline V and J ends were trimmed by 0 bases and 10 bases, with 13 bases remaining between them. Germline CDR1 is LGHDT and CDR2 is YNNKEL (reference sequence). DNA for the CDR3: TGTGCCAGCAGCCAAGATCGGGTCCGGCGAGAGCAGTTCTTC. It specifies CASSQDRVRREQFF.

The chain uses TRBV7-2 and TRBJ2-5, with a tentative D call TRBD1 (6 bases). This CDR3 is 15 amino acids long. The V end was cut by 6 bases, the J end by 2 bases, with 16 bases between. Germline CDR1 SGHTA, CDR2 FQGNSA. CDR3 DNA: TGTGCCAGCAGATCACAGGGTACGGGGCAAGAGACCCAGTACTTC. This translates into CASRSQGTGQETQYF.